Sequencing of this TCR beta chain was carried out in a study of blood T cells in healthy people across ages. Concerning this clonotype itself: This may arise from a read error, as a much more abundant clone is one base away.

This CDR3 is built from 14 residues. Germline values: CDR1 DFQATT, CDR2 SNEGSKA (reference sequence). V was clipped by 0 bases and J by 12 bases; unmatched bases: 11. For the second PCR, which ran for about 7 to 11 cycles, a sample-barcoded 5' primer and a J-beta primer mix were used. TCRdb passed the 5' RACE reads through MiXCR, listing each CDR3 protein once. The table shows over 550,000 distinct CDR3 sequences, with roughly 30% occurring only once. Sequencing was done on a sample of blood. The receptor's source is a woman aged 80 or older in good health. This chain connects TRBV20-1 to TRBJ2-1, with 7 bases identical to TRBD1. This CDR3 is CSARENRGFDGQFF. The CDR3 DNA is TGCAGTGCTAGAGAAAACAGGGGATTCGATGGGCAGTTCTTC.